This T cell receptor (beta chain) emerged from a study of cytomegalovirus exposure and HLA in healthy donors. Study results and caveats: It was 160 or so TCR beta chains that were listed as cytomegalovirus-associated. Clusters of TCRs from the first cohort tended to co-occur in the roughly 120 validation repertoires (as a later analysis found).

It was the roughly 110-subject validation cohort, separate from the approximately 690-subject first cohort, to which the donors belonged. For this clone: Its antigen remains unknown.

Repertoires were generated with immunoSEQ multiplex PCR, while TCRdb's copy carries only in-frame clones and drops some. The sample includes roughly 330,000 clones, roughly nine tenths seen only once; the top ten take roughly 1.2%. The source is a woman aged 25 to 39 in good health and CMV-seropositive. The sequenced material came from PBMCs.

CDR3 in amino acids: CATSRDTGAGQFEAFF. The CDR3 region has the DNA TGTGCCACCAGCAGAGATACGGGTGCGGGCCAGTTTGAAGCTTTCTTT. The chain combines TRBV15 with TRBJ1-1; unclear D gene. Germline loops: CDR1 LNHNV, CDR2 YYDKDF (reference sequence). Trimming pared 0 bases from V and 7 bases from J, leaving 18 bases between. The CDR3 has 16 amino acids.